This TCR beta chain was recorded in a study of post-analysis software for immune sequencing data. Whole-study results and caveats: A few TRBV segments appeared more often in patients than in controls, and TRBV5-6, TRBV5-1 and TRBV20-1 were among these.

Regarding this clonotype: Its antigen remains unidentified.

Unique molecular identifiers were built into the TCR beta cDNA libraries. A single record per CDR3 protein comes from TCRdb applying MiXCR to the PCR reads. The table records almost 700,000 distinct CDR3 sequences, approximately 60% of them present only once. The CDR3 has 14 residues. The rearrangement links TRBV21-1 to TRBJ1-2. TRBV21-1 is a known pseudogene. Input material: blood. This TCR was sampled from a girl aged 2 to 10 with multiple sclerosis. The CDR3 nucleotides are TGTGCCAGCAGCAAAAGGAGGGACGGGTATGGCTACACCTTC. Protein: CASSKRRDGYGYTF.